This is a list of T cell receptor beta chains from one sample in a study of radiotherapy plus CTLA-4 blockade in lung cancer. Using immunoSEQ multiplex PCR, the repertoire was profiled, and TCRdb retains in-frame clones only, with some absent. The sample gives 65,000 to 95,000 clones, around 87% of which show up once; 40% is in the top ten. The sequences come from peripheral blood, collected from a patient treated with radiotherapy plus ipilimumab. These TCRs come from a human donor with non-small cell lung cancer that progressed on radiotherapy plus ipilimumab. Each CDR3 is given with its conserved first and last residue. Each record gives: CDR3 DNA, CDR3 protein, V gene, D gene, J gene, clone size. A D gene is named only where the DNA matches it firmly. The size entry is marked missing in some rows and otherwise reads once, few, many or a size class.

TGTGCCAGCAGTTCAAGACTAGCTCTCCGATACACAGATACGCAGTATTTT,CASSSRLALRYTDTQYF,TRBV28,TRBD2,TRBJ2-3,.
TGCGCCAGCAGCTTGGCTAGCGGATCTTACAATGAGCAGTTCTTC,CASSLASGSYNEQFF,TRBV5-1,TRBD2,TRBJ2-1,.
TGTGCCAGCTCAGCAAGAAACACTGAAGCTTTCTTT,CASSARNTEAFF,TRBV18,.,TRBJ1-1,.
TGCGCCAGCAGCCAGTTCGACAGGGGGCGCGATCTGGGCGAGCAGTACTTC,CASSQFDRGRDLGEQYF,TRBV5-1,TRBD1,TRBJ2-7,once
TGTGCCAGCAGTTACCCCGGGGTAGTTGGTTCCTACAATGAGCAGTTCTTC,CASSYPGVVGSYNEQFF,TRBV27,.,TRBJ2-1,.
TGTGCCAGCACCGTCATATCTATCAATGAGCAGTTCTTC,CASTVISINEQFF,TRBV27,.,TRBJ2-1,.
TGTGCCAGCAGCCCCCCGGAACCTCTTTCCGGCTACACCTTC,CASSPPEPLSGYTF,TRBV2,.,TRBJ1-2,.
TGCAGCGTTAGGACAGGAGGGAACTATGGCTACACCTTC,CSVRTGGNYGYTF,TRBV29-1,TRBD1,TRBJ1-2,.
TGTGCCATCAGTGAGTCGGGGCCGGGGCAGTTCTTC,CAISESGPGQFF,TRBV10-3,.,TRBJ2-1,few
TGTGCCAGCAGTCTTCCCCCCAGTCGTGGTGGAAACACCATATATTTT,CASSLPPSRGGNTIYF,TRBV6-6,.,TRBJ1-3,.
TGTGCTAGCAGCTTTTCCGGGACACAAGAGACCCAGTACTTC,CASSFSGTQETQYF,TRBV7-7,.,TRBJ2-5,.
TGCAGCGCCCGGGGTGATAGCGCGAGATACAATGAGCAGTTCTTC,CSARGDSARYNEQFF,TRBV29-1,.,TRBJ2-1,.
TGTGCCAGCAGAACAGGGGATGCCAAAAACATTCAGTACTTC,CASRTGDAKNIQYF,TRBV6-5,TRBD1,TRBJ2-4,.
TGTGCCAGCAGTGAAGGACAGGGGGTGTATCGAGAGACCCAGTACTTC,CASSEGQGVYRETQYF,TRBV2,TRBD1,TRBJ2-5,.
TGTGCCATCCACAGTCAAATGAACACTGAAGCTTTCTTT,CAIHSQMNTEAFF,TRBV10-3,.,TRBJ1-1,.
TGTGCCAGCAGCGTTCAAGGGAGACCCGCTGGGGCCAACGTCCTGACTTTC,CASSVQGRPAGANVLTF,TRBV9,.,TRBJ2-6,.
TGTGCCAGCAGGGGACAGGGATCGCACACTGAAGCTTTCTTT,CASRGQGSHTEAFF,TRBV2,TRBD1,TRBJ1-1,.
TGCGCCAGCATGGCAGGGAGTTATCAGGAGACCCAGTACTTC,CASMAGSYQETQYF,TRBV5-1,.,TRBJ2-5,.
TGTGCCAGCAGCTTCCGAACGGCAGCCCCAGCATTT,CASSFRTAAPAF,TRBV5-6,.,TRBJ1-5,.
TGTGCCAGCAGCCCTACTACTAGCGCTAGCACAGATACGCAGTATTTT,CASSPTTSASTDTQYF,TRBV2,TRBD2,TRBJ2-3,.
TGTGCCAGCAGCTTAGTGGGTCCTGGAGGGACCCAGTACTTC,CASSLVGPGGTQYF,TRBV7-9,.,TRBJ2-5,.
TGTGCCAGTAGTCCCACTGGTGGGGCGAGCAATCAGCCCCAGCATTTT,CASSPTGGASNQPQHF,TRBV19,.,TRBJ1-5,.
TGTGCCAGCAGTCCCACACCAGGGGCGTGGGAGACCCAGTACTTC,CASSPTPGAWETQYF,TRBV27,.,TRBJ2-5,.
TGTGCCAGCAGTGAATTCTCCGGGACAGGGGCCTACGAGCAGTACTTC,CASSEFSGTGAYEQYF,TRBV6-1,TRBD1,TRBJ2-7,.
TGTGCCAGCAGTTATACCGCAAATCAGCCCCAGCATTTT,CASSYTANQPQHF,TRBV6-6,.,TRBJ1-5,.
TGTGCCAGCAGCGTAGGGGTTTTGACAGATACGCAGTATTTT,CASSVGVLTDTQYF,TRBV9,.,TRBJ2-3,few
TGTGCCAGCAGCTCAGTTTTGGGACTAGCGGGACCAACAGATACGCAGTATTTT,CASSSVLGLAGPTDTQYF,TRBV5-8,TRBD2,TRBJ2-3,.
TGCGCCAGCAGTCCTACTCCCGGACTAGCTGCGAGCTCCTACGAGCAGTACTTC,CASSPTPGLAASSYEQYF,TRBV4-1,TRBD2,TRBJ2-7,.
TGTGCCAGCAGCTTAACAACGGGGATCTCCTACAATGAGCAGTTCTTC,CASSLTTGISYNEQFF,TRBV7-3,.,TRBJ2-1,.
TGTGCCAGCAGCCTCACCGACGGGGGTAACTATGGCTACACCTTC,CASSLTDGGNYGYTF,TRBV7-6,.,TRBJ1-2,.
TGTGCCAGCAGTTTATTCGGGACCAATGGACCCGTGAGGAGCTCCTACGAGCAGTACTTC,CASSLFGTNGPVRSSYEQYF,TRBV28,.,TRBJ2-7,.
TGCGCCAGCAGCTGGGCGGACAGGGGAGCCGGGGAGCTGTTTTTT,CASSWADRGAGELFF,TRBV5-1,TRBD1,TRBJ2-2,.
TGTGCCAGCAGTCCTGACAGGGGGGTTCATACTGAAGCTTTCTTT,CASSPDRGVHTEAFF,TRBV28,TRBD1,TRBJ1-1,.
TGTGCCAGCAGCAAACTACAGAGCACCGGGGAGCTGTTTTTT,CASSKLQSTGELFF,TRBV7-3,.,TRBJ2-2,.
TGTGCCAGCAGCTTCCGTGGCGGGATGATGGGGGAGCTGTTTTTT,CASSFRGGMMGELFF,TRBV9,.,TRBJ2-2,.
TGTGCCAGCAGCTTGCTCTTGGAGACCCAGTACTTC,CASSLLLETQYF,TRBV7-6,.,TRBJ2-5,.
TGCGCCAGCAGCTCTCAGGGATACGAGCAGTACTTC,CASSSQGYEQYF,TRBV5-1,.,TRBJ2-7,.
TGCGCCAGTACACGGACACCGGACTCTGGAAACACCATATATTTT,CASTRTPDSGNTIYF,TRBV5-1,.,TRBJ1-3,once
TGTGCCAGCAGTGAACTGGTGGGCAGACCTGAAGAGACCCAGTACTTC,CASSELVGRPEETQYF,TRBV6-1,.,TRBJ2-5,.
TGTGCCAGCAGCCAAGAGACAGGGGGTTCCGGGGAGCTGTTTTTT,CASSQETGGSGELFF,TRBV14,TRBD1,TRBJ2-2,.
TGTGCCAGCAGCCAAGATCTGTTGTTAGCGGGGACCCAAGAGACCCAGTACTTC,CASSQDLLLAGTQETQYF,TRBV4-2,TRBD2,TRBJ2-5,few
TGTGCCAGCAGGAGACTAGCGGGAGGCACAGATACGCAGTATTTT,CASRRLAGGTDTQYF,TRBV2,TRBD2,TRBJ2-3,.
TGCGCCAGCAGCCAACCCCTAGCCAAAAACATTCAGTACTTC,CASSQPLAKNIQYF,TRBV4-1,.,TRBJ2-4,.
TGTGCCAGCAGCGCTAAGGGCAGCGGGATTTACAATGAGCAGTTCTTC,CASSAKGSGIYNEQFF,TRBV5-4,TRBD2,TRBJ2-1,.
TGTGCCAGCAGTTACGAGGGGAGTACAGATACGCAGTATTTT,CASSYEGSTDTQYF,TRBV6-5,.,TRBJ2-3,once
TGCGCCAGTAACCCCGGGACGGTCTATGGCTACACCTTC,CASNPGTVYGYTF,TRBV10-2,.,TRBJ1-2,.
TGTGCCAGCAGCCTGACAGGGGGCGCTGATTTTTACTTC,CASSLTGGADFYF,TRBV27,TRBD1,TRBJ2-7,many
TGTGCCAGCAGCCTACGGGGCATGAACACTGAAGCTTTCTTT,CASSLRGMNTEAFF,TRBV6-6,.,TRBJ1-1,.
TGTGCCAGCAGTTTAACACGTTACAGGGATAGCAATCAGCCCCAGCATTTT,CASSLTRYRDSNQPQHF,TRBV28,.,TRBJ1-5,.
TGCAGCGTTGAGGAGAGTCCGGATACGCAGTATTTT,CSVEESPDTQYF,TRBV29-1,.,TRBJ2-3,.
TGCAGCGTTGAGGGGGGCAGCGGGAGAAGGAACACCGGGGAGCTGTTTTTT,CSVEGGSGRRNTGELFF,TRBV29-1,TRBD2,TRBJ2-2,once
TGTGCCAGTAGTATGGGCGAGACCCAGTACTTC,CASSMGETQYF,TRBV19,.,TRBJ2-5,.
TGTGCCAGTAGTATAGGAGTCTCGGGGGTCACTGAAGCTTTCTTT,CASSIGVSGVTEAFF,TRBV19,.,TRBJ1-1,.
TGTGCCAGCAGCGCCCCGACTGCTACAGATACGCAGTATTTT,CASSAPTATDTQYF,TRBV5-4,.,TRBJ2-3,.
TGTGCCAGCTCGCTCGGGACGGTGAACACTGAAGCTTTCTTT,CASSLGTVNTEAFF,TRBV18,.,TRBJ1-1,.
TGTGCCATCAGCCTCGGACTAGCGAAGATCAATGAGCAGTTCTTC,CAISLGLAKINEQFF,TRBV10-3,TRBD2,TRBJ2-1,once